This record covers a single TCR beta chain. Its matching antigen is unknown. The length of the CDR3 is 18 residues. The trim removed 0 bases at V and 3 bases at J, leaving 6 bases unmatched. Germline assignment: CDR1 MNHEY and CDR2 SVGEGT. This sample is part of a study of T cell repertoires in cytomegalovirus infection. Whole-study context: Use of recently identified HLA-C-restricted and well-studied HLA-B-restricted CMV epitopes was part of the study. Indications came from public TCR beta signatures; they pointed to CMV infection and to a matching HLA type. Overall study results and limits: There were carriers of CMV plus the relevant HLA, and cumulative public TCR beta family frequency identified them. In two of eight donors, the top clonotype was HLA-C-restricted CMV-specific.

TCRdb passed the reads through MiXCR, listing each CDR3 protein once. The data contain around 770,000 distinct CDR3 sequences, approximately 32% of them seen just once; the ten biggest clones take up roughly 13%. This receptor was taken from a human donor in good health (CMV status not recorded). Some clones in this sample may be carry-over from other donors' samples. The input for sequencing was cultured CD8+ T cells from PBMCs, taken from culture after CMV antigen stimulation. The chain carries TRBV6-2 or TRBV6-3 and TRBJ2-1; TRBD2 matches 12 bases. The CDR3 DNA reads as TGTGCCAGCAGTTACTCCCGGACTAGCGGGGCATTCTACAATGAGCAGTTCTTC. Its translation: CASSYSRTSGAFYNEQFF.